This T cell receptor (beta chain) was recorded in a study of blood T cell repertoires in COVID-19. CDR1 is SGHAT and CDR2 is FQNNGV in the germline V gene. This CDR3 spans 13 amino acids. The J segment lost 5 bases and the V segment lost 5 bases, leaving 3 bases of the junction unmatched. Per the authors' pipeline: Amplification with reference gene primers provided the estimates of nucleated cell counts. Data came from immunoSEQ multiplex PCR; TCRdb stores just in-frame clones and leaves some out. The DNA was the basis for D and trimming; V, J and clone size are from that table. This table has about 190,000 clones, about four fifths appearing once. Exposed study participants had met a COVID-19 case within 2 weeks before entry.

The TCR was taken from a woman aged 25 to 39 who had been exposed to COVID-19. This chain joins TRBV11-2 and TRBJ1-2; 9 bases agree with TRBD1. The sample comprised PBMCs or T cells enriched from blood (not recorded which). CDR3 sequence: CASSPGTGYGYTF. In DNA, the CDR3 is TGTGCCAGCAGCCCGGGGACAGGGTATGGCTACACCTTC.